The 28 T cell receptor beta chains below were found in one sample sequenced in a study of response to subunit inactivated influenza vaccine. TCRdb reprocessed the RT-PCR reads via MiXCR and lists one record per CDR3 protein. This sample has some 480,000 distinct CDR3 sequences, with about 10% found just once. This specimen consisted of PBMCs from blood, obtained roughly 6 weeks after vaccination. Receptor source: a man in his fifties who received an inactivated influenza vaccine.

The V call is TRBV11-3, the J call TRBJ2-1, with D perhaps given as TRBD1 or TRBD2 (5 bases each). Trimming pared 6 bases from V and 3 bases from J, leaving 9 bases between. Per the germline V gene, CDR1 is SGHNT and CDR2 is YENEEA. The CDR3 is 13 residues long. The CDR3 DNA follows: TGTGCCAGCAGTCGGGGACGCTACAATGAGCAGTTCTTC. This codes for CASSRGRYNEQFF.

This clonotype was counted many times. This sequence joins TRBV29-1 and TRBJ2-5; 10 bases line up with TRBD2. Germline V gene sequence: CDR1 SQVTM, CDR2 ANQGSEA. The CDR3 runs 15 residues. The trim removed 7 bases at V and 7 bases at J, leaving 15 bases unmatched. CDR3 bases: TGCAGCGCGGGCCCGCCTAGCGGGAGTGGTGGGACCCAGTACTTC. This sequence encodes CSAGPPSGSGGTQYF.

This clonotype was observed a few times. The chain couples TRBV6-1 to TRBJ2-3; no reliable D call. Germline-derived CDR1 and CDR2 are MNHNS and SASEGT. The V gene lost 3 bases and the J gene lost 0 bases, with 10 bases spanning the gap. There are 15 residues in the CDR3. CDR3 DNA sequence: TGTGCCAGCAGTGATGGGGTTTCGAGCACAGATACGCAGTATTTT. Protein sequence: CASSDGVSSTDTQYF.

This clonotype came up a few times. This chain joins TRBV27 and TRBJ1-2; TRBD1 might be the D (6 bases). V shed 3 bases and J shed 5 bases, with 19 bases lying between them. The germline V gene has CDR1 MNHEY and CDR2 SMNVEV (reference sequence). The length of the CDR3 is 16 residues. The CDR3 region is CASSFTGPSWGYGYTF. The CDR3 nucleotides are TGTGCCAGCAGTTTCACAGGGCCATCCTGGGGGTATGGCTACACCTTC.

The chain employs TRBV5-1 and TRBJ1-3; 7 nucleotides match TRBD1. The CDR3 is 14 residues long. CDR1 SGHRS and CDR2 YFSETQ come from the germline V gene. V was pared by 4 bases and J by 4 bases, with 5 bases of the junction left unmatched. This CDR3 is CASSVGTVGNTIYF. The CDR3 nucleotides are TGCGCCAGCAGCGTGGGGACAGTGGGAAACACCATATATTTT.

This clonotype was recorded many times. V and J are TRBV7-9 and TRBJ2-7; D is uncertain. The V end lost 3 bases, the J end lost 2 bases, and 8 bases lay between the germline ends. Germline assignment: CDR1 SEHNR and CDR2 FQNEAQ (reference sequence). This CDR3 spans 13 amino acids. The CDR3 sequence is CASSLHGTYEQYF. CDR3 sequence (DNA): TGTGCCAGCAGCTTGCACGGAACCTACGAGCAGTACTTC.

This clonotype has just a few counts. The rearrangement joins TRBV20-1 to TRBJ1-2; D remains ambiguous. V was trimmed by 6 bases and J by 4 bases, leaving 6 bases between them. The CDR3 is 10 residues long. The germline gives CDR1 DFQATT, CDR2 SNEGSKA (reference sequence). The CDR3 sequence: CSAPSYGYTF. CDR3 bases: TGCAGTGCCCCTAGCTATGGCTACACCTTC.

This clonotype showed up just a few times. The V and J genes are TRBV6-1 and TRBJ1-1; TRBD1 is a possible D gene (5 bases). Germline V gene lookup returns CDR1 MNHNS and CDR2 SASEGT. Trimming cost V 7 bases and J 1 base, with 10 bases left between them. This CDR3 contains 13 residues. This CDR3 reads CASTEGQNTEAFF. The CDR3 bases are TGTGCCAGCACCGAAGGACAGAACACTGAAGCTTTCTTT.

This clonotype has ten or more counts. The J gene is TRBJ2-5, the V gene TRBV4-1; D is uncertain. This CDR3 comprises 14 residues. V dropped 2 bases and J dropped 5 bases, with 12 bases sitting between them. Per germline, CDR1 MGHRA and CDR2 YSYEKL. This CDR3 is CASSQRYMGETQYF. The CDR3 nucleotides are TGCGCCAGCAGCCAACGTTACATGGGGGAGACCCAGTACTTC.

The chain uses TRBV10-2 and TRBJ1-5, with D tentatively TRBD1 (6 bases). The V end was cut by 6 bases, the J end by 5 bases, with 20 bases between. In germline, CDR1 is WSHSY, CDR2 SAAADI. This CDR3 comprises 16 residues. The CDR3: CASRPLGLSGDQPQHF. The CDR3, as DNA: TGCGCCAGCAGGCCGTTGGGGCTCTCAGGGGATCAGCCCCAGCATTTT.

This clonotype has a handful of counts. J is TRBJ2-3 and V is TRBV4-3, with D uncertain. The CDR3 consists of 15 residues. V was cut by 2 bases and J by 0 bases, with 9 bases left in between. Looked up from germline, CDR1 is LGHNA and CDR2 is YSLEER. As DNA, the CDR3 is TGCGCCAGCAGCCAAATATTGACCAGCACAGATACGCAGTATTTT. This codes for CASSQILTSTDTQYF.

This clonotype was found many times. The chain carries TRBV29-1 and TRBJ2-7, with 11 bases that match TRBD1. Germline V gene data show CDR1 as SQVTM and CDR2 as ANQGSEA. J gave up 3 bases and V 6 bases, and 7 bases lay outside the gene matches. The CDR3 is made up of 14 amino acids. The CDR3 is CSVASGTGGYEQYF. The CDR3 coding sequence is TGCAGCGTGGCCTCCGGGACAGGGGGCTACGAGCAGTACTTC.

The chain uses TRBV7-9 and TRBJ1-1; D uncertain. Per the germline V gene, CDR1 is SEHNR and CDR2 is FQNEAQ (reference sequence). This CDR3 comprises 13 residues. V lost 6 bases to trimming and J lost 1 base, with 9 bases between them. The CDR3 DNA sequence: TGTGCCAGCAGGAAAGAGTGGAACACTGAAGCTTTCTTT. This encodes CASRKEWNTEAFF.

The rearrangement uses TRBV20-1 and TRBJ1-5; tentative D call: TRBD1 (5 bases). The germline gives CDR1 DFQATT, CDR2 SNEGSKA (reference sequence). CDR3 size: 14 residues. Trimming removed 2 bases from V and 1 base from J, with 9 bases in between. CDR3 DNA sequence: TGCAGTGCTAGACAGGGAACAAGCAATCAGCCCCAGCATTTT. This encodes CSARQGTSNQPQHF.

This sequence joins TRBV29-1 and TRBJ1-5; D might be TRBD1 (5 bases). This CDR3 spans 13 amino acids. The V gene lost 4 bases and the J gene lost 0 bases, with 7 bases spanning the gap. Germline values: CDR1 SQVTM, CDR2 ANQGSEA. The CDR3 DNA is TGCAGCGTTGCGGGGCATAGCAATCAGCCCCAGCATTTT. Its translation is CSVAGHSNQPQHF.

The table lists this clonotype with many counts. J is TRBJ2-4 and V is TRBV7-2; D remains ambiguous. The CDR3 runs 15 residues. Trimming pared 0 bases from V and 5 bases from J, leaving 11 bases between. Germline-derived CDR1 and CDR2 are SGHTA and FQGNSA. In nucleotides, the CDR3 is TGTGCCAGCAGCTTAGCGCACCGGGTCCAAAACATTCAGTACTTC. It yields the protein CASSLAHRVQNIQYF.

V is TRBV5-6 and J is TRBJ2-1; no definite D call. The V and J ends lost 6 bases and 8 bases respectively, with 9 bases between them. Germline V gene data show CDR1 as SGHDT and CDR2 as YYEEEE. The CDR3 sequence is 11 residues long. The CDR3: CASTNVYEQFF. The CDR3 DNA follows: TGTGCCAGCACCAATGTGTATGAGCAGTTCTTC.

There are a few counts of this clonotype. V and J are TRBV5-4 and TRBJ2-1; TRBD2 aligns across 7 bases. Per germline, CDR1 SGHNT and CDR2 YYREEE (reference sequence). The junction had 4 bases not matched to a gene; V was cut back by 2 bases and J by 8 bases. The CDR3 spans 13 residues. This chain's CDR3 is CASSFTSDDEQFF. The CDR3 DNA reads TGTGCCAGCAGCTTTACTAGCGACGATGAGCAGTTCTTC. The complete variable domain, with remaining parts taken from reference TRBV5-4 and TRBJ2-1, reads ETGVTQSPTHLIKTRGQQVTLRCSSQSGHNTVSWYQQALGQGPQFIFQYYREEENGRGNFPPRFSGLQFPNYSSELNVNALELDDSALYLCASSFTSDDEQFFGPGTRLTVL.

The V and J genes are TRBV7-3 and TRBJ2-2; D is ambiguous. The CDR3 consists of 13 residues. Germline V gene lookup returns CDR1 SGHTA and CDR2 FQGTGA. The V end lost 5 bases, the J end lost 6 bases, and 10 bases lay between the germline ends. The CDR3, as DNA: TGTGCCAGCAGCCCCCGCGCGGCCGGGGAGCTGTTTTTT. This sequence encodes CASSPRAAGELFF. The full variable domain, completed using reference TRBV7-3 and TRBJ2-2, is GAGVSQTPSNKVTEKGKYVELRCDPISGHTALYWYRQSLGQGPEFLIYFQGTGAADDSGLPNDRFFAVRPEGSVSTLKIQRTERGDSAVYLCASSPRAAGELFFGEGSRLTVL.

This chain joins TRBV4-2 and TRBJ2-7; TRBD2 matches at 9 bases. After removal of 0 bases from V and 7 bases from J, the junction contained 7 bases not matched to a gene. The CDR3 spans 15 residues. The germline gives CDR1 LGHNA, CDR2 YNFKEQ. CDR3 DNA sequence: TGTGCCAGCAGCCAAGAAAGGGGACTAGCCGGGGAGCAGTACTTC. It specifies CASSQERGLAGEQYF.

The rearrangement links TRBV28 to TRBJ2-1; possible D gene TRBD2, 5 bases. The CDR3 is 14 residues long. Trimming shortened V by 3 bases and J by 2 bases, and 8 bases separated the two germline ends. Germline CDR1 MDHEN, CDR2 SYDVKM. The CDR3 region is CASSFSGTYNEQFF. CDR3 DNA: TGTGCCAGCAGTTTTTCGGGGACCTACAATGAGCAGTTCTTC. Full variable domain (outside the CDR3, taken from reference TRBV28 and TRBJ2-1): DVKVTQSSRYLVKRTGEKVFLECVQDMDHENMFWYRQDPGLGLRLIYFSYDVKMKEKGDIPEGYSVSREKKERFSLILESASTNQTSMYLCASSFSGTYNEQFFGPGTRLTVL.

This clonotype has ten or more counts. V gene TRBV12-3 or TRBV12-4 combines with J gene TRBJ2-1; D may be TRBD2 (5 bases). V gave up 6 bases and J gave up 5 bases, with 11 bases separating them. The CDR3 is made up of 13 amino acids. In nucleotides, the CDR3 is TGTGCCAGCAGCGACGTCGGGGACAATGAGCAGTTCTTC. Protein product: CASSDVGDNEQFF.

This clonotype has at least ten counts. DNA for the CDR3: TGTGCCAGCAGCGCAGGGACTAGCGGGACGTGGGAGCAGTACTTC. This encodes CASSAGTSGTWEQYF. The chain couples TRBV9 to TRBJ2-7; 13 nucleotides line up with TRBD2. CDR3 length: 15 amino acids. J was trimmed by 7 bases and V by 3 bases; bases with no gene match: 7. Looked up from germline, CDR1 is SGDLS and CDR2 is YYNGEE.

The chain uses TRBV6-2 or TRBV6-3 and TRBJ1-5, with no clear D. This CDR3 comprises 13 residues. V shed 4 bases and J shed 6 bases, with 10 bases lying between them. CDR1 is MNHEY and CDR2 is SVGEGT in the germline V gene. CDR3 amino acids: CASSSRFSQPQHF. For the CDR3, the DNA is TGTGCCAGCAGTTCTAGGTTTAGTCAGCCCCAGCATTTT.

To note about this clonotype: The junction departs from germline at one end; a sequencing error may be responsible. The chain has TRBV7-2 and TRBJ2-3; D call uncertain. The CDR3 is 11 residues long. Germline CDR1 is SGHTA and CDR2 is FQGNSA. In nucleotides, the CDR3 is TGTGCCAGCAGCTTACTACCCCGGTTGGATTTT. Residues: CASSLLPRLDF.

About this clonotype itself: A read error may explain this, as a much larger clone is one base away. The chain is built from TRBV5-6 and TRBJ2-7; TRBD2 matches at 8 bases. The CDR3 covers 15 residues. V gave up 4 bases and J gave up 0 bases; unmatched junction bases: 6. Germline assignment: CDR1 SGHDT and CDR2 YYEEEE. CDR3 coding DNA: TGTGCCAGCAGCCTCCAGCGGGAGCCCTCCTACGAGCAGTACTTC. It encodes CASSLQREPSYEQYF.

This clonotype came up many times. This rearrangement joins TRBV12-3 or TRBV12-4 to TRBJ1-1; D gene uncertain. Trimming removed 3 bases at V and 0 bases at J, with 5 bases between. The length of the CDR3 is 13 residues. CDR3 sequence reads: CASSLGLNTEAFF. CDR3 nucleotide sequence: TGTGCCAGCAGTTTGGGCCTGAACACTGAAGCTTTCTTT.

This clonotype was counted a few times. This chain uses TRBV12-3 or TRBV12-4 with TRBJ1-6; D ambiguous. V was clipped by 3 bases and J by 0 bases, with 9 bases between them. This CDR3 has 16 amino acids. The CDR3 bases are TGTGCCAGCAGTTTTGGAGGGAGCTCCTATAATTCACCCCTCCACTTT. Translating gives CASSFGGSSYNSPLHF.